Following are 30 T cell receptor beta chains from one sample sequenced in a study of blood T cell repertoires in COVID-19. Only in-frame clones appear in the TCRdb table, and some are missing; sequencing was by immunoSEQ multiplex PCR. The sample shows about 330,000 clones, more than 75% of them seen only once. Sequences were obtained from PBMCs or T cells enriched from blood (not recorded which). The receptors stem from a woman between 25 and 40 years old who had recovered from COVID-19.

CDR3 bases: TGTGCCAGCAGCTTCACAGGGCCCTATGGCTACACCTTC. It translates to CASSFTGPYGYTF. The rearrangement links TRBV7-2 to TRBJ1-2; a weak D match, TRBD1 (6 bases). CDR1 SGHTA and CDR2 FQGNSA come from the germline V gene. Trimming took 3 bases from V and 4 from J, leaving 9 bases between them. CDR3 length equals 13 residues.

The rearrangement uses TRBV19 and TRBJ2-3, with TRBD2 matching 10 bases. The CDR3 is made up of 16 amino acids. Trimming at V came to 6 bases and at J to 4 bases, leaving 10 bases not matched to a gene. The germline V gene has CDR1 LNHDA and CDR2 SQIVND (reference sequence). The CDR3, as DNA: TGTGCCAGTAGATATGGGGGAGCGGGGGGGCCAGATACGCAGTATTTT. Protein product: CASRYGGAGGPDTQYF.

The rearrangement links TRBV27 to TRBJ1-6; tentative D call: TRBD1 (5 bases). With 6 bases removed from V and 4 bases from J, the gap between germline ends came to 22 bases. In germline, CDR1 is MNHEY, CDR2 SMNVEV (reference sequence). This CDR3 comprises 18 residues. CDR3 in amino acids: CASSLYGPATVYNSPLHF. The CDR3 DNA follows: TGTGCCAGCAGCCTTTATGGTCCCGCGACAGTTTATAATTCACCCCTCCACTTT.

In its sample, this clone was seen once. The chain carries TRBV19 and TRBJ1-6; D possibly corresponds to TRBD1 (6 bases). Germline V gene data show CDR1 as LNHDA and CDR2 as SQIVND (reference sequence). This CDR3 has 14 residues. The V end lost 6 bases, the J end lost 7 bases, and 13 bases lay between the germline ends. The CDR3: CASSARDTNSPLHF. The CDR3 bases are TGTGCCAGTAGCGCTCGGGACACAAATTCACCCCTCCACTTT. The full variable domain, with the rest looked up from reference TRBV19 and TRBJ1-6, is DGGITQSPKYLFRKEGQNVTLSCEQNLNHDAMYWYRQDPGQGLRLIYYSQIVNDFQKGDIAEGYSVSREKKESFPLTVTSAQKNPTAFYLCASSARDTNSPLHFGNGTRLTVT.

The chain carries TRBV6-5 and TRBJ1-1; no clear D. Trimming pared 2 bases from V and 6 bases from J, leaving 10 bases between. CDR1 and CDR2 from the germline V gene are MNHEY and SVGAGI. This CDR3 spans 13 amino acids. The CDR3 protein is CASSYRGRSEAFF. Here the CDR3 DNA reads TGTGCCAGCAGTTACCGAGGGAGATCTGAAGCTTTCTTT.

The chain uses TRBV2 and TRBJ1-4; 8 nucleotides line up with TRBD1. This CDR3 spans 14 amino acids. In germline, CDR1 is SNHLY, CDR2 FYNNEI. V shed 5 bases and J 5 bases; nucleotides not matched to a gene: 4. In DNA, the CDR3 is TGTGCCAGCAGTCAACAGGGGGAGAATGAAAAACTGTTTTTT. Protein: CASSQQGENEKLFF.

The genes are TRBV3-1 (or the pseudogene TRBV3-2) and TRBJ2-6; 7 bases match TRBD1. The length of the CDR3 is 17 residues. Germline lookup yields CDR1 LGHDT and CDR2 YNNKEL (reference sequence). Trimming removed 2 bases from V and 0 bases from J; junction bases left unmatched: 4. In DNA, the CDR3 is TGTGCCAGCAGCCAAACGTACAGGGGCTCTGGGGCCAACGTCCTGACTTTC. This encodes CASSQTYRGSGANVLTF.

The J gene is TRBJ1-4, the V gene TRBV5-4; 7 nucleotides agree with TRBD1. CDR1 and CDR2 (germline): SGHNT, YYREEE (reference sequence). The CDR3 totals 14 residues. The J segment lost 7 bases and the V segment lost 4 bases, leaving 7 bases of the junction unmatched. The CDR3 coding sequence is TGTGCCAGCAGCCGAGACAGGGTGGGTGAAAAACTGTTTTTT. Protein product: CASSRDRVGEKLFF.

The J gene is TRBJ1-2, the V gene TRBV6-5; a weak D match, TRBD1 (5 bases). CDR3 length equals 15 residues. V was pared by 6 bases and J by 4 bases, with 18 bases between. Germline-derived CDR1 and CDR2 are MNHEY and SVGAGI. The CDR3 sequence is CASSRNPTAPYGYTF. The CDR3 coding sequence is TGTGCCAGCAGCCGTAATCCGACAGCCCCCTATGGCTACACCTTC.

V gene TRBV27 combines with J gene TRBJ1-5; 10 nucleotides align to TRBD1. The CDR3 is 15 residues long. Unmatched junction bases numbered 4, after V lost 6 bases and J lost 2 bases. Germline CDR1 and CDR2: MNHEY and SMNVEV (reference sequence). Here the CDR3 reads CASSLTGGGNQPQHF. The CDR3 coding sequence is TGTGCCAGCAGCTTGACAGGGGGCGGCAATCAGCCCCAGCATTTT.

A few counts support this clone. The chain carries TRBV21-1 and TRBJ2-3; no DNA check was done on the table's D call, TRBD2. TRBV21-1 is deemed a pseudogene. The CDR3 is 19 amino acids. CDR3 protein: CASSNTGTSGGAVSDTQYF. DNA for the CDR3: TGTGCCAGCAGCAACACCGGGACTAGCGGGGGGGCCGTATCAGATACGCAGTATTTT.

This clone was counted only a few times. The V and J genes are TRBV12-2 and TRBJ1-1; the table's TRBD1 call for D was not verified on the DNA. TRBV12-2 is an annotated pseudogene. CDR3 size: 17 residues. CDR3 DNA sequence: TGTGCAAGTCGCTTAGTTGTCTATTGGGAAGGGGGCAGGGAAGCTTTCTTT. It specifies CASRLVVYWEGGREAFF.

The chain recombines TRBV5-1 with TRBJ2-4, with D possibly TRBD2 on 6 matching bases. Germline values: CDR1 SGHRS, CDR2 YFSETQ. Trimming took 0 bases from V and 6 from J, leaving 16 bases between them. The CDR3 extends over 16 amino acids. This CDR3 reads CASSLGYSGEVNIQYF. CDR3 nucleotide sequence: TGCGCCAGCAGCTTGGGATATTCGGGGGAGGTAAACATTCAGTACTTC. Full variable domain (missing parts from reference TRBV5-1 and TRBJ2-4): KAGVTQTPRYLIKTRGQQVTLSCSPISGHRSVSWYQQTPGQGLQFLFEYFSETQRNKGNFPGRFSGRQFSNSRSEMNVSTLELGDSALYLCASSLGYSGEVNIQYFGAGTRLSVL.

The gene calls are TRBV10-3 and TRBJ2-6; D might be TRBD2 (6 bases). V lost 6 bases to trimming and J lost 4 bases, with 28 bases between them. The CDR3 contains 20 residues. Germline V lookup: CDR1 ENHRY, CDR2 SYGVKD. For the CDR3, the DNA is TGTGCCATCAGAGAATCCTATTCCGGGACCTCCCGGGGGGGGGCCAACGTCCTGACTTTC. Translated: CAIRESYSGTSRGGANVLTF.

The CDR3 loop reads CASSRLQGTHEQYF. The CDR3 nucleotides read TGTGCCAGCAGCCGGCTACAGGGGACCCACGAGCAGTACTTC. This chain joins TRBV5-4 and TRBJ2-7; 7 bases agree with TRBD1. This CDR3 spans 14 amino acids. V lost 4 bases, J lost 5 bases, and 9 bases stayed unmatched. Germline CDR1 and CDR2: SGHNT and YYREEE (reference sequence).

The J gene is TRBJ1-2, the V gene TRBV3-1 (or the pseudogene TRBV3-2); D remains unclear. Germline CDR1 is LGHDT and CDR2 is YNNKEL (reference sequence). There are 13 residues in the CDR3. The V and J ends lost 0 bases and 10 bases respectively, with 12 bases between them. CDR3 sequence: CASSQERSVPYTF. CDR3 sequence (DNA): TGTGCCAGCAGCCAAGAAAGGAGTGTCCCCTACACCTTC.

This clone was picked up one time. V and J are TRBV3-1 (or the pseudogene TRBV3-2) and TRBJ1-5; TRBD1 aligns across 8 bases. Germline lookup yields CDR1 LGHDT and CDR2 YNNKEL (reference sequence). The CDR3 spans 15 residues. The junction had 7 bases not matched to a gene; V was cut back by 4 bases and J by 5 bases. CDR3 coding DNA: TGTGCCAGCAGCCCCGGAGCAGGGGGCGATCAGCCCCAGCATTTT. The encoded protein is CASSPGAGGDQPQHF.

The sample holds a few counts of this clone. V usage is TRBV5-6 and J usage is TRBJ1-1; tentatively, D is TRBD1 (5 bases). The V gene lost 0 bases and the J gene lost 2 bases, with 8 bases spanning the gap. This CDR3 has 14 residues. Germline CDR1 SGHDT, CDR2 YYEEEE. CDR3 region: CASSLARTNTEAFF. In DNA, the CDR3 is TGTGCCAGCAGCTTGGCACGGACAAACACTGAAGCTTTCTTT.

The chain employs TRBV6-5 and TRBJ1-3; the D is unclear. This CDR3 comprises 15 residues. V lost 1 base to trimming and J lost 0 bases, with 7 bases between them. The germline CDR1 and CDR2 sequences are MNHEY and SVGAGI. The CDR3: CASSYLGNSGNTIYF. CDR3 in DNA: TGTGCCAGCAGTTACTTGGGCAACTCTGGAAACACCATATATTTT.

The CDR3 coding sequence is TGTGCCAGCAGCTTATTGGGGCGGTTTGGAGCTTTCTTT. As protein: CASSLLGRFGAFF. The chain recombines TRBV13 with TRBJ1-1; possibly TRBD1 for D (5 bases). The CDR3 extends over 13 amino acids. CDR1 is PRHDT and CDR2 is FYEKMQ in the germline V gene (reference sequence). The V end was cut by 2 bases, the J end by 10 bases, with 14 bases between.

The chain combines TRBV27 with TRBJ1-1; D might be TRBD1 (5 bases). Germline CDR1 reads MNHEY; CDR2 reads SMNVEV (reference sequence). V lost 4 bases and J lost 1, with 13 bases in between. This CDR3 has 15 amino acids. In DNA, the CDR3 is TGTGCCAGCAGTTCGCGGGGGAGGGCGAACACTGAAGCTTTCTTT. Amino acid sequence: CASSSRGRANTEAFF.

The rearrangement joins TRBV15 to TRBJ2-3; 7 bases line up with TRBD1. This CDR3 contains 15 residues. Germline V gene sequence: CDR1 LNHNV, CDR2 YYDKDF (reference sequence). J gave up 5 bases and V 0 bases, and 5 bases lay outside the gene matches. For the CDR3, the DNA is TGTGCCACCAGCAGAGATGGGCAGGGGGTAGATACGCAGTATTTT. Translation: CATSRDGQGVDTQYF.

This clone is a singleton in its sample. This chain uses TRBV7-9 with TRBJ2-3; D perhaps matches TRBD1 (5 bases). This CDR3 region has 16 residues. V was clipped by 5 bases and J by 6 bases, with 21 bases between them. Germline V gene lookup returns CDR1 SEHNR and CDR2 FQNEAQ (reference sequence). The CDR3 region has the DNA TGTGCCAGCAGCCCCCCGGTGGGCTTGGGGCCGGATACGCAGTATTTT. Protein product: CASSPPVGLGPDTQYF.

In its sample, this clone was seen once. The chain recombines TRBV19 with TRBJ1-5, with D perhaps TRBD1 (6 bases). Germline V gene data show CDR1 as LNHDA and CDR2 as SQIVND (reference sequence). The CDR3 contains 13 residues. V was clipped by 4 bases and J by 7 bases, with 11 bases between them. The CDR3 DNA reads TGTGCCAGTAGTACTCGACAGGAACAGCCCCAGCATTTT. Amino acids: CASSTRQEQPQHF.

This clone turned up a few times. V gene TRBV6-5 combines with J gene TRBJ1-2; 7 bases are a match to TRBD1. CDR3 size: 14 residues. Trimming cost V 6 bases and J 7 bases; bases outside gene matches: 11. CDR1 MNHEY and CDR2 SVGAGI come from the germline V gene. This CDR3 reads CASSETMGQSGYTF. The CDR3 coding sequence is TGTGCCAGCAGCGAGACTATGGGACAGTCTGGCTACACCTTC.

V is TRBV29-1 and J is TRBJ2-5, with TRBD1 identical over 7 bases. The J segment lost 1 base and the V segment lost 4 bases, leaving 6 bases of the junction unmatched. The CDR3 is 14 amino acids. CDR1 and CDR2 (germline): SQVTM, ANQGSEA. Here the CDR3 reads CSVVPGQIQETQYF. The CDR3 nucleotides are TGCAGCGTTGTACCGGGACAGATCCAAGAGACCCAGTACTTC.

The rearrangement links TRBV7-8 to TRBJ1-6; 8 nucleotides agree with TRBD1. There are 15 residues in the CDR3. V lost 4 bases and J lost 8; bases outside the gene matches: 7. Germline V CDR1 and CDR2: SGHVS, FQNEAQ. The CDR3, as DNA: TGTGCCAGCAGCTCGGACAGGGCTGGCGATTCACCCCTCCACTTT. Protein product: CASSSDRAGDSPLHF. The complete variable domain, with remaining parts taken from reference TRBV7-8 and TRBJ1-6, reads GAGVSQSPRYKVAKRGQDVALRCDPISGHVSLFWYQQALGQGPEFLTYFQNEAQLDKSGLPSDRFFAERPEGSVSTLKIQRTQQEDSAVYLCASSSDRAGDSPLHFGNGTRLTVT.

This clone was observed a single time. The chain joins TRBV11-2 to TRBJ1-4; no definite D call. The germline V gene has CDR1 SGHAT and CDR2 FQNNGV. Trimming stripped 2 bases from V and 7 bases from J, with 23 bases between. This CDR3 is 18 amino acids long. CDR3 in amino acids: CASSLRAFPSGVIEKLFF. The CDR3 DNA sequence: TGTGCCAGCAGCTTAAGAGCCTTCCCAAGCGGGGTTATTGAAAAACTGTTTTTT.

The J gene is TRBJ1-2, the V gene TRBV3-1 (or the pseudogene TRBV3-2); TRBD1 aligns across 7 bases. CDR3 length: 14 residues. The V gene's germline CDR1 is LGHDT and CDR2 YNNKEL (reference sequence). Losses at the gene ends were 4 bases for V and 4 bases for J; bases not matched to a gene: 6. The CDR3 nucleotides read TGTGCCAGCAGCCTCCACAGGGGCGCCTATGGCTACACCTTC. Translated, it gives CASSLHRGAYGYTF.

The chain is built from TRBV18 and TRBJ1-5, with unresolved D. This CDR3 comprises 14 residues. Looked up from germline, CDR1 is KGHSH and CDR2 is LQKENI. V was pared by 3 bases and J by 0 bases, with 6 bases between. The CDR3 is CASSPSDSNQPQHF. The CDR3 DNA is TGTGCCAGCTCACCCAGTGATAGCAATCAGCCCCAGCATTTT.